The present T cell receptor beta chain was sequenced within a study of blood T cell repertoires in COVID-19. CDR1 and CDR2 from the germline V gene are MNHEY and SVGAGI. The CDR3 is made up of 15 amino acids. With 6 bases clipped from V and 3 bases from J, the junction kept 4 bases outside the gene matches. Method: immunoSEQ multiplex PCR; TCRdb's copy keeps in-frame clones and lacks some. In the table there are under 400,000 clones, approximately 89% of which are singletons. The TCR sequence derives from a woman in her fifties or sixties with COVID-19, enrolled during active disease. The source material was peripheral blood. The rearrangement joins TRBV6-5 to TRBJ1-5, with TRBD1 matching 11 bases. Here the CDR3 reads CASRGQGALNQPQHF. In nucleotides, the CDR3 is TGTGCCAGCAGAGGACAGGGGGCTCTCAATCAGCCCCAGCATTTT.